This T cell receptor beta chain was obtained from a study of shared clonotypes between healthy human individuals. The assay ran at deep level. The data were produced by immunoSEQ multiplex PCR, yet TCRdb's version contains in-frame clones alone and is incomplete. Of 500,000 to 650,000 clones in the sample, around three quarters are singletons; the top ten hold about 11%. Genomic DNA from unsorted samples was obtained from around 100 million PBMCs (per sample). This CDR3 has 14 amino acids. The V gene lost 2 bases and the J gene lost 1 base, with 6 bases spanning the gap. In germline, CDR1 is WSHSY, CDR2 SAAADI.

The receptor was derived from a woman in her forties in good health. Some clones in this sample may be carry-over from other donors' samples. The chain combines TRBV10-2 with TRBJ2-1; D assignment may be TRBD1 or TRBD2 (5 bases each). Sample: PBMCs. CDR3: CASSEGGSYNEQFF. CDR3 DNA: TGCGCCAGCAGTGAGGGGGGATCCTACAATGAGCAGTTCTTC.